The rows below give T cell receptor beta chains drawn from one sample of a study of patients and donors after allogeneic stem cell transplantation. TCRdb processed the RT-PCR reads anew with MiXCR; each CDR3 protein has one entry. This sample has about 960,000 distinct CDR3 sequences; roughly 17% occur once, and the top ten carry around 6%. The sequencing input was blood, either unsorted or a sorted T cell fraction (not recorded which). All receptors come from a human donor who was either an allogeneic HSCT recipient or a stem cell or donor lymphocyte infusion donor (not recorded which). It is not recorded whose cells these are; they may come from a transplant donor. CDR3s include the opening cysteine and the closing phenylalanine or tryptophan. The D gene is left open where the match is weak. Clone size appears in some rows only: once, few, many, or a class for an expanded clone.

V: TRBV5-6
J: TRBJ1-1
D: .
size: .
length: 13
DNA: TGTGCCAGCAGCTTGGGGTGGGGAGATGAAGCTTTCTTT
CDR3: CASSLGWGDEAFF

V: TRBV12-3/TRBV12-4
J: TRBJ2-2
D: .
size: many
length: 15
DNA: TGTGCCAGCAGCCGCCGTCAGGGAGACACCGGGGAGCTGTTTTTT
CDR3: CASSRRQGDTGELFF

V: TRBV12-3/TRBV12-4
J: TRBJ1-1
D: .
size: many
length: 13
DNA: TGTGCCAGCAGTCGGGGTTGGGACACTGAAGCTTTCTTT
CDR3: CASSRGWDTEAFF

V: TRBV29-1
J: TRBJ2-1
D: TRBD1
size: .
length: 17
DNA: TGCAGCTTAGGACAGGGGGATACAGGTAGCGGGAAGCATGAGCAGTTCTTC
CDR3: CSLGQGDTGSGKHEQFF

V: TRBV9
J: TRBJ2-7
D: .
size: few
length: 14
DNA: TGTGCCAGCAGCGTAGATAGCGTGTCCTACGAGCAGTACTTC
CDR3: CASSVDSVSYEQYF

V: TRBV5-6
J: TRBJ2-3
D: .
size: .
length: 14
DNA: TGTGCCAGCAGCTTGGGACAGATCACAGATACGCAGTATTTT
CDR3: CASSLGQITDTQYF

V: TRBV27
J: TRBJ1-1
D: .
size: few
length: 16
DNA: TGTGCCAGCAGTTTAAAAGGGACGAGAGAGAACACTGAAGCTTTCTTT
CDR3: CASSLKGTRENTEAFF

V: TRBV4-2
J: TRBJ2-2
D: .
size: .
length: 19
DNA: TGTGCCAGCAGCCATCCCCTAGGGGGAGGGTTTAAACCGACCGGGGAGCTGTTTTTT
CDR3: CASSHPLGGGFKPTGELFF

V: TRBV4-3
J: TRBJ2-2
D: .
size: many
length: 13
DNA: TGCGCCAGCAGCCCCTCAGGGCCCGGGGAGCTGTTTTTT
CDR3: CASSPSGPGELFF

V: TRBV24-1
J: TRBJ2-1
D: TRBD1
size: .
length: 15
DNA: TGTGCCACCAGTGACCCCGGACAGGAAAGTTATGAGCAGTTCTTC
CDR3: CATSDPGQESYEQFF

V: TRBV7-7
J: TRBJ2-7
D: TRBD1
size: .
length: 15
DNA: TGTGCTAGCAGCTTAGAAGAGGGGGCGACGTACGAGCAGTACTTC
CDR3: CASSLEEGATYEQYF

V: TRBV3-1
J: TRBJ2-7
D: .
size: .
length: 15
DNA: TGTGCCAGCAGCCTCTACGGACCTCTGGGCTACGAGCAGTACTTC
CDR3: CASSLYGPLGYEQYF

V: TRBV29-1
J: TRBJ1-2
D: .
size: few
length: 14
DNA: TGCAGCGTCTCCCGCGGGAGTCTTAACTATGGCTACACCTTC
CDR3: CSVSRGSLNYGYTF

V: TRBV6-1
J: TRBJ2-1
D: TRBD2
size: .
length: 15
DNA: TGTGCCAGCAGAGGTAGGCTAGCGGGGTACAATGAGCAGTTCTTC
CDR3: CASRGRLAGYNEQFF